Listed below are T cell receptor beta chains from one sample, sequenced in a study of blood T cell repertoires in COVID-19. TCRdb's copy holds only in-frame clones and misses some; the assay was immunoSEQ multiplex PCR. This sample has roughly 100,000 clones, with approximately 90% found just once. The sequencing input was peripheral blood. All receptors come from a human donor with COVID-19, enrolled during active disease. The donor label of this sample is uncertain. Each CDR3 is given with its conserved first and last residue. Each record gives: J gene, V gene, D gene, clone size, CDR3 protein, CDR3 DNA. The D gene is left open where the match is weak. Clone size is shown for a subset of rows, as once, few, many or a class of expanded clone.

j_call: TRBJ2-5
v_call: TRBV19
d_call: .
clone_size: once
cdr3_aa: CASSTSGATQYF
cdr3_nt: TGTGCCAGTAGTACCAGTGGTGCGACCCAGTACTTC

j_call: TRBJ1-6
v_call: TRBV19
d_call: TRBD1
clone_size: .
cdr3_aa: CASSLGGQGNSPLHF
cdr3_nt: TGTGCCAGTAGCCTAGGAGGACAGGGGAATTCACCCCTCCACTTT

j_call: TRBJ2-1
v_call: TRBV11-2
d_call: .
clone_size: .
cdr3_aa: CASSGRLAGSYNEQFF
cdr3_nt: TGTGCCAGCAGCGGCCGACTCGCGGGTTCCTACAATGAGCAGTTCTTC

j_call: TRBJ1-1
v_call: TRBV10-3
d_call: .
clone_size: .
cdr3_aa: CAISESIAGENTEAFF
cdr3_nt: TGTGCCATCAGTGAGTCGATCGCAGGGGAGAACACTGAAGCTTTCTTT

j_call: TRBJ2-5
v_call: TRBV2
d_call: .
clone_size: .
cdr3_aa: CASKPEETQYF
cdr3_nt: TGTGCCAGCAAGCCGGAAGAGACCCAGTACTTC

j_call: TRBJ1-1
v_call: TRBV5-7
d_call: .
clone_size: .
cdr3_aa: CASSLVHMNTEAFF
cdr3_nt: TGTGCCAGCAGCTTGGTACACATGAACACTGAAGCTTTCTTT

j_call: TRBJ2-1
v_call: TRBV19
d_call: TRBD2
clone_size: once
cdr3_aa: CASSMRAGVRGEQFF
cdr3_nt: TGTGCCAGTAGTATGCGAGCGGGGGTTAGGGGTGAGCAGTTCTTC

j_call: TRBJ1-1
v_call: TRBV7-9
d_call: .
clone_size: .
cdr3_aa: CASSLSRQGDTEAFF
cdr3_nt: TGTGCCAGCAGCTTATCGAGGCAGGGTGACACTGAAGCTTTCTTT

j_call: TRBJ2-7
v_call: TRBV12-2
d_call: .
clone_size: .
cdr3_aa: CASRFVTGRTYEQYF
cdr3_nt: TGTGCAAGTCGCTTTGTGACGGGTAGGACCTACGAGCAGTACTTC

j_call: TRBJ2-7
v_call: TRBV7-9
d_call: TRBD1
clone_size: .
cdr3_aa: CASSLGTGLHYFSYEQYF
cdr3_nt: TGTGCCAGCAGCTTAGGGACAGGTCTTCACTATTTCTCCTACGAGCAGTACTTC

j_call: TRBJ1-2
v_call: TRBV9
d_call: .
clone_size: .
cdr3_aa: CASSVVGVYGYTF
cdr3_nt: TGTGCCAGCAGCGTAGTAGGGGTCTATGGCTACACCTTC

j_call: TRBJ2-5
v_call: TRBV7-3
d_call: .
clone_size: .
cdr3_aa: CASSSGVSETQYF
cdr3_nt: TGTGCCAGCAGCTCGGGAGTGTCGGAGACCCAGTACTTC

j_call: TRBJ1-2
v_call: TRBV12-3/TRBV12-4
d_call: .
clone_size: .
cdr3_aa: CASSFSGDYGYTF
cdr3_nt: TGTGCCAGCAGTTTCTCGGGGGACTATGGCTACACCTTC

j_call: TRBJ2-5
v_call: TRBV5-1
d_call: TRBD2
clone_size: .
cdr3_aa: CASSRTSGDQETQYF
cdr3_nt: TGCGCCAGCAGCCGGACTAGCGGGGACCAAGAGACCCAGTACTTC

j_call: TRBJ1-2
v_call: TRBV27
d_call: .
clone_size: .
cdr3_aa: CASSFGFSGYGYTF
cdr3_nt: TGTGCCAGCAGTTTCGGCTTCTCGGGGTATGGCTACACCTTC

j_call: TRBJ2-2
v_call: TRBV5-1
d_call: TRBD2
clone_size: .
cdr3_aa: CASSLEASGGFGELFF
cdr3_nt: TGCGCCAGCAGCTTGGAAGCTAGCGGGGGGTTCGGGGAGCTGTTTTTT

j_call: TRBJ1-1
v_call: TRBV7-6
d_call: .
clone_size: .
cdr3_aa: CASSRRGDTEAFF
cdr3_nt: TGTGCCAGCAGCCGGCGGGGGGACACTGAAGCTTTCTTT

j_call: TRBJ2-5
v_call: TRBV3-1/TRBV3-2
d_call: .
clone_size: few
cdr3_aa: CASSHLLTSGETQYF
cdr3_nt: TGTGCCAGCAGCCACCTTCTAACCTCCGGTGAGACCCAGTACTTC

j_call: TRBJ2-3
v_call: TRBV29-1
d_call: .
clone_size: .
cdr3_aa: CSVDVPTGTQYF
cdr3_nt: TGCAGCGTTGATGTCCCAACGGGTACGCAGTATTTT

j_call: TRBJ1-1
v_call: TRBV5-1
d_call: .
clone_size: .
cdr3_aa: CASSLDFSTEAFF
cdr3_nt: TGCGCCAGCAGCTTGGATTTCAGCACTGAAGCTTTCTTT

j_call: TRBJ2-7
v_call: TRBV11-3
d_call: TRBD1
clone_size: few
cdr3_aa: CASSRIGQAPIPYEQYF
cdr3_nt: TGTGCCAGCAGCCGCATAGGACAGGCGCCCATTCCCTACGAGCAGTACTTC

j_call: TRBJ1-2
v_call: TRBV30
d_call: .
clone_size: .
cdr3_aa: CAWSVPGFGYGYTF
cdr3_nt: TGTGCCTGGAGTGTCCCCGGGTTTGGCTATGGCTACACCTTC

j_call: TRBJ1-2
v_call: TRBV29-1
d_call: .
clone_size: .
cdr3_aa: CSVAGQNYGYTF
cdr3_nt: TGCAGCGTTGCCGGACAGAACTATGGCTACACCTTC

j_call: TRBJ2-7
v_call: TRBV5-5
d_call: TRBD2
clone_size: once
cdr3_aa: CASSPRLAENTYEQYF
cdr3_nt: TGTGCCAGCAGCCCCCGACTAGCGGAAAACACCTACGAGCAGTACTTC

j_call: TRBJ1-2
v_call: TRBV23-1
d_call: TRBD1
clone_size: .
cdr3_aa: CASLPGAVDRGYYGYTF
cdr3_nt: TGCGCCAGCCTCCCGGGGGCCGTGGACAGGGGATACTATGGCTACACCTTC

j_call: TRBJ2-3
v_call: TRBV7-9
d_call: TRBD2
clone_size: once
cdr3_aa: CASSLGLAGGADTQYF
cdr3_nt: TGTGCCAGCAGCCTTGGACTAGCGGGAGGAGCAGATACGCAGTATTTT

j_call: TRBJ1-2
v_call: TRBV28
d_call: TRBD1
clone_size: .
cdr3_aa: CAEGQGDYGYTF
cdr3_nt: TGTGCCGAGGGACAGGGGGACTATGGCTACACCTTC

j_call: TRBJ2-2
v_call: TRBV19
d_call: TRBD1
clone_size: .
cdr3_aa: CASNPDRFFGGELFF
cdr3_nt: TGTGCCAGTAACCCGGACAGGTTCTTTGGCGGGGAGCTGTTTTTT

j_call: TRBJ2-4
v_call: TRBV5-6
d_call: .
clone_size: .
cdr3_aa: CASSLERLSKNIQYF
cdr3_nt: TGTGCCAGCAGCTTGGAGAGGTTGTCCAAAAACATTCAGTACTTC

j_call: TRBJ2-2
v_call: TRBV5-4
d_call: .
clone_size: .
cdr3_aa: CASSLNGGSRELFF
cdr3_nt: TGTGCCAGCAGCCTGAATGGGGGGTCTCGGGAGCTGTTTTTT

j_call: TRBJ1-5
v_call: TRBV27
d_call: TRBD1
clone_size: .
cdr3_aa: CASSPLTGANNQPQHF
cdr3_nt: TGTGCCAGCAGTCCTTTGACAGGGGCTAACAATCAGCCCCAGCATTTT

j_call: TRBJ2-2
v_call: TRBV7-3
d_call: TRBD1
clone_size: .
cdr3_aa: CASSPLSGQGGGELFF
cdr3_nt: TGTGCCAGCAGCCCACTTTCGGGACAGGGAGGCGGGGAGCTGTTTTTT

j_call: TRBJ1-2
v_call: TRBV7-6
d_call: TRBD1
clone_size: .
cdr3_aa: CASSFQGAYGYTF
cdr3_nt: TGTGCCAGCAGCTTCCAGGGGGCCTATGGCTACACCTTC

j_call: TRBJ2-5
v_call: TRBV7-7
d_call: TRBD2
clone_size: .
cdr3_aa: CASSFGTSVQETQYF
cdr3_nt: TGTGCCAGCAGCTTTGGGACTAGCGTACAAGAGACCCAGTACTTC

j_call: TRBJ2-7
v_call: TRBV19
d_call: TRBD2
clone_size: once
cdr3_aa: CASSIVAGGFYEQYF
cdr3_nt: TGTGCCAGTAGTATAGTAGCGGGGGGTTTCTACGAGCAGTACTTC

j_call: TRBJ2-6
v_call: TRBV28
d_call: TRBD1
clone_size: .
cdr3_aa: CASSLGTVSGANVLTF
cdr3_nt: TGTGCCAGCAGTTTAGGGACAGTCTCTGGGGCCAACGTCCTGACTTTC

j_call: TRBJ1-1
v_call: TRBV2
d_call: .
clone_size: .
cdr3_aa: CASSEYAPLPGENTEAFF
cdr3_nt: TGTGCCAGCAGTGAATACGCACCACTCCCCGGGGAGAACACTGAAGCTTTCTTT

j_call: TRBJ1-6
v_call: TRBV19
d_call: .
clone_size: .
cdr3_aa: CASSPQPGWSPLHF
cdr3_nt: TGTGCCAGTAGTCCCCAACCGGGATGGTCACCCCTCCACTTT

j_call: TRBJ1-5
v_call: TRBV4-2
d_call: .
clone_size: once
cdr3_aa: CASSQGYRDNQPQHF
cdr3_nt: TGTGCCAGCAGCCAAGGCTACAGAGACAATCAGCCCCAGCATTTT

j_call: TRBJ1-2
v_call: TRBV14
d_call: TRBD1
clone_size: .
cdr3_aa: CASSQGDRGGSRPGYTF
cdr3_nt: TGTGCCAGCAGCCAGGGGGACAGGGGAGGAAGTCGTCCTGGCTACACCTTC

j_call: TRBJ1-4
v_call: TRBV5-1
d_call: .
clone_size: .
cdr3_aa: CASSLNVGGEEKLFF
cdr3_nt: TGCGCCAGCAGCTTGAATGTCGGCGGCGAGGAAAAACTGTTTTTT

j_call: TRBJ2-1
v_call: TRBV5-6
d_call: .
clone_size: .
cdr3_aa: CASSRGRFYNEQFF
cdr3_nt: TGTGCCAGCAGTCGGGGGAGATTCTACAATGAGCAGTTCTTC

j_call: TRBJ2-1
v_call: TRBV6-5
d_call: TRBD1
clone_size: .
cdr3_aa: CASSYSGQAHNEQFF
cdr3_nt: TGTGCCAGCAGTTACTCGGGACAGGCCCACAATGAGCAGTTCTTC

j_call: TRBJ1-1
v_call: TRBV5-4
d_call: .
clone_size: .
cdr3_aa: CASSADRWSTEAFF
cdr3_nt: TGTGCCAGCAGCGCGGACAGATGGAGCACTGAAGCTTTCTTT

j_call: TRBJ2-7
v_call: TRBV16
d_call: .
clone_size: few
cdr3_aa: CASSPMERREQYF
cdr3_nt: TGTGCCAGCAGCCCCATGGAGCGTCGCGAGCAGTACTTC

j_call: TRBJ1-2
v_call: TRBV29-1
d_call: TRBD1
clone_size: .
cdr3_aa: CADRGPYSQLTWYGYTF
cdr3_nt: TGCGCGGACAGGGGGCCCTACTCCCAACTAACTTGGTATGGCTACACCTTC